This TCR beta chain is from a study of blood T cell repertoires in COVID-19. Clones were read by immunoSEQ multiplex PCR, and TCRdb kept only the in-frame ones, dropping some. The sample lists tens of thousands of clones; approximately 85% were seen once. CDR3 size: 13 residues. V trimming: 4 bases; J trimming: 3 bases; junction bases outside the gene matches: 4. The germline V gene has CDR1 SGDLS and CDR2 YYNGEE. The TCR sequence derives from a human donor in a cohort sampled during active COVID-19. The donor label of this sample is uncertain. Sequenced material: peripheral blood. The gene calls are TRBV9 and TRBJ2-7; 7 nucleotides align to TRBD2. DNA for the CDR3: TGTGCCAGCAGCCCGGCTAGCGGCTACGAGCAGTACTTC. It is translated as CASSPASGYEQYF.